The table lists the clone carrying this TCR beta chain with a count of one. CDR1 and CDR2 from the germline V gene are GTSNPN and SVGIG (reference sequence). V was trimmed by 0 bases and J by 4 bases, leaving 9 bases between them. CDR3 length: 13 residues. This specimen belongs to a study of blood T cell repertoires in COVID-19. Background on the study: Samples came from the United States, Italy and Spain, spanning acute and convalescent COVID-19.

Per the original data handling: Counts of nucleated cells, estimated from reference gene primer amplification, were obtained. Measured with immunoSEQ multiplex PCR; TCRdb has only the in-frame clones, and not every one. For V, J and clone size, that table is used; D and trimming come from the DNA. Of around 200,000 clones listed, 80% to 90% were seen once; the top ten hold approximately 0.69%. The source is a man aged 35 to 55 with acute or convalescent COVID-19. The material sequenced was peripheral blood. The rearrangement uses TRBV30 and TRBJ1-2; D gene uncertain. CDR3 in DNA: TGTGCCTGGAGTGTACCGGCGGGCTATGGCTACACCTTC. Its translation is CAWSVPAGYGYTF.